In this sample, the clone carrying this T cell receptor (beta chain) turned up many times. Its specificity is not known. The entry originates in a study of CD8 T cells in ankylosing spondylitis. Looked up from germline, CDR1 is LNHDA and CDR2 is SQIVND (reference sequence). The CDR3 loop spans 15 amino acids. The ends lost 4 bases at V and 5 bases at J; junction bases unmatched: 5. MiXCR, run by TCRdb on the 5' RACE reads, gives a single entry per CDR3 protein. Among more than 150,000 distinct CDR3 sequences listed, about 20% were seen once. Study conclusions and caveats: Previous work reported some of these motif variants in the synovial fluid and blood of reactive arthritis.

The rearrangement links TRBV19 to TRBJ2-2; 9 positions match TRBD2. This TCR was recovered from a male donor under 30 with ankylosing spondylitis or in good health (not recorded which). Sequencing was performed on blood, either unsorted or a sorted T cell fraction (not recorded which). The CDR3 region has the DNA TGTGCCAGTAGTAATCTAGCGGGACGAACCGGGGAGCTGTTTTTT. It encodes CASSNLAGRTGELFF.